This TCR beta chain came from a study of draining lymph node invasion in breast cancer (TCRdb year 2020). As for the study more broadly: Histology and cytokeratin immunohistochemistry were used to diagnose nodal metastasis, and EpCAM/CD45 flow cytometry was used to confirm the diagnosis. In a separate targeted assay, sorted memory regulatory T cells and memory conventional CD4 T cells were compared across breast cancer tissues by bulk TCR-beta CDR3 sequencing. Matched non-invaded and tumor-invaded tumor-draining lymph nodes plus the primary tumor were contributed by each patient, with both Treg and Tconv subsets profiled. In the separate targeted TCR sequencing, lymph nodes from a handful of patients were covered, and primary tumors were sequenced for three of those patients. Results the study describes overall, beyond this receptor: Some of the top 100 tumor clones were detected in invaded and non-invaded nodes, and this detection was taken to suggest recirculation between tumor and draining nodes. TCRs shared between the Treg and Tconv subsets were regarded as suggesting, but not proving, a common clonal origin. Tracking of the top-100 tumor clones could be carried out in just a couple of patients. Data could not resolve whether Treg conversion occurred in a given organ or whether converted Tregs recirculated between nodes and tumor. Across all tissues in the targeted TCR-seq data, Tregs appeared to be more clonally expanded than Tconvs, and both subsets showed lower diversity in tumor than in lymph nodes. In each tissue, about 14-22% of Treg TCRs were also present in Tconvs, a finding interpreted as suggesting peripheral induction of Tregs.

The library was obtained by bulk RNA-seq. The listed sequencing device is Illumina HiSeq 2500. The original pipeline was this. For the separate targeted TCR-seq dataset, MiXCR version 2.1.5 with default parameters extracted and quantified CDR3 sequences from raw reads. In the separate targeted TCR-seq dataset, TCR-beta clones were defined by the combination of V gene, J gene and CDR3 sequence. In the separate targeted TCR-seq dataset, clones with fewer than three counts were first removed, after which only the 90% most strongly expressed clones per sample were kept. In the separate targeted TCR-seq dataset, Treg-Tconv overlap was calculated per tissue as the number of shared clones divided by the total number of Treg clones, multiplied by 100. TCRdb applied fastp at Q25 and MiXCR to the public reads, then kept only in-frame beta chains. CDR3 protein duplicates are merged, each entry listing the most common genes and DNA. The V and J calls were not made by the authors but by TCRdb's processing. The sample profile shows 3,400 or so distinct CDR3 sequences; around three quarters of them were found once. About 1.8% of the sample is held by the ten biggest clonotypes.

About this clonotype itself: Its specific antigen is unknown. No qualities accompany the bases; no much larger clone lies one base away.

For memory conventional CD4 T cells, the sort was based on CD4+ CD45RA- CD25- cells. Whether a tumor-draining lymph node counted as invaded or non-invaded depended on the presence or absence of metastatic tumor cells. T cells were pre-enriched with a Miltenyi Pan T Cell isolation kit before staining and sorting. Immunohistochemistry for estrogen receptor, progesterone receptor, HER2 and Ki-67 was used to characterize the primary tumors. Within a few hours after surgery, the fresh surgical tissue was processed by cutting it into small fragments. The tissue fragments were enzymatically digested with Liberase TL plus DNase for 15 to 20 minutes and then passed through a 40-micrometer strainer. After DAPI live/dead staining, sorting was performed on a BD FACS Aria II with roughly 96-99% purity. Sorted cells were lysed in TCL buffer and RNA was purified with a Norgen Single Cell RNA purification kit including DNase treatment.

Reading the germline V gene gives CDR1 SQVTM and CDR2 ANQGSEA. Trimming accounts for 7 bases at V and 7 bases at J, while the number of junction bases matched to no gene is 12. The cysteine opens and the phenylalanine closes a CDR3 of 14 amino acids. CDR3 DNA only is kept here, 42 bases in frame from base 1. This chain joins TRBV29-1 to TRBJ2-1; 8 central bases correspond to TRBD1. This receptor was taken from a female donor with luminal breast cancer. Sequencing was performed on sorted memory CD4+ effector T cells from a lymph node. The intended sense of this specimen's cell subset or site label: CD45RA-negative sorted CD4+ T cells (memory Tconv or effector/memory Treg). The DNA sequence is TGCAGCGCCCCAGCCCGGACAGGGTTGAATGAGCAGTTCTTC. Translated, it gives CSAPARTGLNEQFF.